Shown below are 13 T cell receptor beta chains from a single sample sequenced in a study of blood T cell repertoires in COVID-19. Method: immunoSEQ multiplex PCR; TCRdb's copy keeps in-frame clones and lacks some. Of roughly 170,000 clones detected, approximately 85% appear once; the ten largest clones hold under 6.5%. Material: peripheral blood. The receptors here all came from a woman between 45 and 60 years old with COVID-19, enrolled during active disease.

The genes are TRBV20-1 and TRBJ1-2; D is possibly TRBD1 (6 bases). Trimming pared 6 bases from V and 5 bases from J, leaving 10 bases between. The CDR3 totals 11 residues. The V gene's germline CDR1 is DFQATT and CDR2 SNEGSKA (reference sequence). CDR3 region: CSAVGQYGYTF. CDR3 DNA sequence: TGCAGTGCGGTCGGACAGTATGGCTACACCTTC.

In its sample, this clone was seen once. The rearrangement links TRBV2 to TRBJ1-6; 8 nucleotides agree with TRBD1. V lost 6 bases to trimming and J lost 7 bases; unmatched junction nucleotides: 11. The germline V gene encodes CDR1 SNHLY and CDR2 FYNNEI. The CDR3 loop spans 16 amino acids. The CDR3 DNA reads TGTGCCAGCAGAGCCGGGACAGGATCGTCGAATTCACCCCTCCACTTT. This gives the protein CASRAGTGSSNSPLHF.

The table lists this clone with a few counts. V is TRBV30 and J is TRBJ1-6; TRBD1 might be the D (5 bases). From germline, CDR1 is GTSNPN and CDR2 SVGIG (reference sequence). The CDR3 is 18 amino acids. Trimming shortened V by 0 bases and J by 0 bases, and 15 bases separated the two germline ends. The CDR3 DNA follows: TGTGCCTGGAGTGTGGGGGTGGTCGGGGGCTCCTATAATTCACCCCTCCACTTT. Residues: CAWSVGVVGGSYNSPLHF.

The genes are TRBV27 and TRBJ1-2, with a tentative D call TRBD1 (5 bases). V was shortened by 4 bases and J by 0 bases, with 18 bases between the two germline ends. The length of the CDR3 is 17 residues. CDR1 and CDR2 (germline): MNHEY, SMNVEV (reference sequence). CDR3 sequence: CASSSTGWGAANYGYTF. The CDR3 DNA sequence: TGTGCCAGCAGTTCTACCGGGTGGGGCGCAGCTAACTATGGCTACACCTTC.

To note about this clone: The germline gene is not matched at one end of the junction; a read error may be the cause. This sequence joins TRBV6-5 and TRBJ1-4; a possible D gene is TRBD1 (6 bases). CDR1 and CDR2 from the germline V gene are MNHEY and SVGAGI. CDR3 size: 13 residues. The CDR3 DNA sequence: TGTGCCAGCATTTCTCAGGGGAAAGGAAAAACTGTTTTT. This encodes CASISQGKGKTVF.

The chain links TRBV10-3 to TRBJ2-1; 12 bases align to TRBD2. There are 21 residues in the CDR3. CDR1 ENHRY and CDR2 SYGVKD come from the germline V gene. The trim removed 3 bases at V and 7 bases at J, leaving 22 bases unmatched. CDR3 region: CAISDLKDRLAGGERENEQFF. Written as DNA, the CDR3 is TGTGCCATCAGTGACCTTAAGGATAGGCTAGCGGGGGGGGAGAGAGAAAATGAGCAGTTCTTC.

The chain recombines TRBV9 with TRBJ1-2; TRBD1 matches at 10 bases. CDR1 and CDR2 (germline): SGDLS, YYNGEE. The CDR3 runs 16 residues. V lost 3 bases to trimming and J lost 5 bases; unmatched junction nucleotides: 10. The CDR3 loop reads CASSDPGQGSAYGYTF. CDR3 DNA: TGTGCCAGCAGCGATCCGGGACAGGGGTCGGCATATGGCTACACCTTC.

The CDR3, as DNA: TGTGCCAGCAGACCCGGGACAGGGAGGCCCTACGAGCAGTACTTC. Translated: CASRPGTGRPYEQYF. The rearrangement uses TRBV6-5 and TRBJ2-7, with TRBD1 matching over 9 bases. This CDR3 region has 15 residues. Germline V gives CDR1 MNHEY, CDR2 SVGAGI. V lost 6 bases to trimming and J lost 2 bases; unmatched junction nucleotides: 8.

This chain joins TRBV6-2 or TRBV6-3 and TRBJ2-5; D gene unclear. Trimming removed 5 bases from V and 5 bases from J, with 12 bases in between. The CDR3 loop spans 13 amino acids. CDR1 is MNHEY and CDR2 is SVGEGT in the germline V gene. CDR3 DNA: TGTGCCAGCAGTCGTGAGGATGGGGAGACCCAGTACTTC. It yields the protein CASSREDGETQYF.

Concerning this clone itself: Different DNA sequences within this sample yield the same CDR3. This rearrangement joins TRBV12-3 or TRBV12-4 to TRBJ2-7; a weak D match, TRBD1 (5 bases). V dropped 6 bases and J dropped 3 bases, with 9 bases sitting between them. The CDR3 sequence is 12 residues long. The CDR3 reads CASSPDSYEQYF. CDR3 in DNA: TGTGCCAGCAGCCCTGACAGCTACGAGCAGTACTTC.

The chain employs TRBV7-2 and TRBJ2-4, with a possible D match to TRBD2 (5 bases). Trimming removed 2 bases at V and 9 bases at J, with 20 bases between. The CDR3 consists of 16 residues. CDR1 SGHTA and CDR2 FQGNSA come from the germline V gene. The CDR3 coding sequence is TGTGCCAGCAGCTTATTGGGTGGAGGATTGCTTGGCATTCAGTACTTC. It is translated as CASSLLGGGLLGIQYF.

The chain has TRBV3-1 (or the pseudogene TRBV3-2) and TRBJ1-3, with D maybe TRBD1 (6 bases). The CDR3 is made up of 16 amino acids. From germline, CDR1 is LGHDT and CDR2 YNNKEL (reference sequence). The V and J ends lost 1 base and 1 base respectively, with 11 bases between them. DNA for the CDR3: TGTGCCAGCAGCCAAGTACAGGGAACTTCTGGAAACACCATATATTTT. This encodes CASSQVQGTSGNTIYF.

The genes are TRBV3-1 (or the pseudogene TRBV3-2) and TRBJ1-1; 7 bases are a match to TRBD1. The CDR3 consists of 15 residues. The germline gives CDR1 LGHDT, CDR2 YNNKEL (reference sequence). V was pared by 3 bases and J by 1 base, with 5 bases of the junction left unmatched. Written as DNA, the CDR3 is TGTGCCAGCAGCCACACAGGGGTTTGGAACACTGAAGCTTTCTTT. As protein: CASSHTGVWNTEAFF.